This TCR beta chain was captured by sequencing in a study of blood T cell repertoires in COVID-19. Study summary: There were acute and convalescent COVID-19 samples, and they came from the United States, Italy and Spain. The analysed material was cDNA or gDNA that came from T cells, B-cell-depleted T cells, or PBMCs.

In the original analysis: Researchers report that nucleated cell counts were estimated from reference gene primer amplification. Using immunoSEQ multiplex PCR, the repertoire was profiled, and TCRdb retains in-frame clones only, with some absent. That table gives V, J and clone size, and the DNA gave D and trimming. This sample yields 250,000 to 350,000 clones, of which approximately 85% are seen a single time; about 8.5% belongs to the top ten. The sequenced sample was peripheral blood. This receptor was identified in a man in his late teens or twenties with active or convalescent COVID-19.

CDR3 coding DNA: TGTGCCATCAGTGAAGGGACTAGCGGCAATACGCAGTATTTT. Protein sequence: CAISEGTSGNTQYF. The chain is built from TRBV10-3 and TRBJ2-3, with TRBD2 matching over 11 bases. The CDR3 extends over 14 amino acids. V was pared by 3 bases and J by 7 bases, with 3 bases of the junction left unmatched. Germline V lookup: CDR1 ENHRY, CDR2 SYGVKD.